These 8 T cell receptor beta chains originate from one sample sequenced in a study of T cell responses to AZD1222 COVID-19 vaccine. TCRdb's table, derived via immunoSEQ multiplex PCR, lists solely in-frame clones and lacks some. The sample records 110,000 or so clones, over 85% being singletons. This sample comprised peripheral blood, obtained on day 0 of MenACWY control vaccination. These receptors were obtained from an adult in good health.

The sample holds one count of this clone. The chain employs TRBV2 and TRBJ1-1; D is uncertain. V lost 3 bases to trimming and J lost 6 bases, with 11 bases between them. The CDR3 runs to 13 residues. Germline V gene sequence: CDR1 SNHLY, CDR2 FYNNEI. Here the CDR3 reads CASSEGYSPEAFF. Written as DNA, the CDR3 is TGTGCCAGCAGTGAGGGGTACTCACCTGAAGCTTTCTTT.

Concerning this clone itself: Its ends do not fully match the called genes, so a read error is possible. The V gene is TRBV11-2, the J gene TRBJ2-3; perhaps TRBD1 as D (5 bases). The CDR3 has 17 amino acids. Germline CDR1 SGHAT, CDR2 FQNNGV. The CDR3 sequence is CASTLGPSAGPTDTQYF. In DNA form, the CDR3 reads TGTGCCAGCACCTTAGGCCCTTCGGCAGGGCCCACAGATACGCAGTATTTT.

The chain is built from TRBV7-2 and TRBJ1-6; no definite D call. Looked up from germline, CDR1 is SGHTA and CDR2 is FQGNSA. V was shortened by 5 bases and J by 0 bases, with 14 bases between the two germline ends. CDR3 length equals 17 residues. The CDR3 nucleotides are TGTGCCAGCAGCCCCTCATACATCAGCTCCTATAATTCACCCCTCCACTTT. Translated: CASSPSYISSYNSPLHF.

J is TRBJ1-6 and V is TRBV2; TRBD1 matches at 8 bases. The trim removed 6 bases at V and 0 bases at J, leaving 4 bases unmatched. This CDR3 spans 16 amino acids. Germline CDR1 and CDR2: SNHLY and FYNNEI. This CDR3 is CASRGTGSSYNSPLHF. DNA of the CDR3: TGTGCCAGCAGGGGGACAGGCAGCTCCTATAATTCACCCCTCCACTTT. Using reference TRBV2 and TRBJ1-6 for the parts outside the CDR3, the full variable domain is EPEVTQTPSHQVTQMGQEVILRCVPISNHLYFYWYRQILGQKVEFLVSFYNNEISEKSEIFDDQFSVERPDGSNFTLKIRSTKLEDSAMYFCASRGTGSSYNSPLHFGNGTRLTVT.

This chain links TRBV10-1 with TRBJ2-1, with TRBD1 identical over 8 bases. Per germline, CDR1 WNHNN and CDR2 SYGVQD (reference sequence). The CDR3 sequence is 16 residues long. V dropped 6 bases and J dropped 0; count of bases not matched to a gene: 7. DNA of the CDR3: TGCGCCAGCAGCGAACGGACAGGGAGCTCCTACAATGAGCAGTTCTTC. Protein product: CASSERTGSSYNEQFF.

Many counts were recorded for this clone. The sample carries other DNA sequences with the same CDR3. This rearrangement joins TRBV27 to TRBJ1-5; a possible D gene is TRBD1 (6 bases). V dropped 5 bases and J dropped 2 bases, with 13 bases sitting between them. Germline V lookup: CDR1 MNHEY, CDR2 SMNVEV (reference sequence). This CDR3 is 15 amino acids long. The CDR3 region has the DNA TGTGCCAGCAGTCTCGGGGGCAAGGGCAATCAGCCCCAGCATTTT. Its protein product is CASSLGGKGNQPQHF.

The chain links TRBV5-1 to TRBJ2-1; 8 nucleotides agree with TRBD1. Germline V CDR1 and CDR2: SGHRS, YFSETQ. This CDR3 comprises 15 residues. Trimming cost V 0 bases and J 3 bases; bases outside gene matches: 2. The chain's CDR3 is CASSLVDRVYNEQFF. The CDR3 coding sequence is TGCGCCAGCAGCTTGGTGGACAGGGTCTACAATGAGCAGTTCTTC.

This clone was observed once. The rearrangement links TRBV29-1 to TRBJ2-1; D call uncertain. The CDR3 sequence is 11 residues long. V was pared by 1 base and J by 8 bases, with 6 bases between. In germline, CDR1 is SQVTM, CDR2 ANQGSEA. The DNA for the CDR3 is TGCAGCGTTGAAGCTTGGGATGAGCAGTTCTTC. This sequence encodes CSVEAWDEQFF.